Listed below are T cell receptor beta chains from one sample, sequenced in a study of shared T cell receptors in the human thymus. Here immunoSEQ multiplex PCR was the method, and the copy in TCRdb shows in-frame clones only, minus some. Here the sample spans hundreds of thousands of clones, 75% to 80% being singletons. These data also featured in a second study, about human thymus T cells.

The sequenced sample consisted of thymocytes. The receptors stem from a boy younger than two with a congenital heart defect. The CDR3 runs from the conserved cysteine through the conserved F or W. Each record gives: clone size, D gene, V gene, J gene, CDR3 protein, CDR3 DNA. D genes are given only for firm matches. Clone size appears in some rows only: once, few, many, or a class for an expanded clone.

>-|TRBD1|TRBV27|TRBJ1-5
CASSLLGQVPLPQHF
TGTGCCAGCAGTTTATTGGGACAGGTCCCGCTTCCCCAGCATTTT
>once|-|TRBV27|TRBJ2-6
CASSSRGRGANVLTF
TGTGCCAGCAGTTCCAGGGGTAGAGGGGCCAACGTCCTGACTTTC
>-|TRBD2|TRBV7-8|TRBJ2-1
CASSSSAGAGRNEQFF
TGTGCCAGCAGCTCCTCAGCGGGAGCGGGGCGCAATGAGCAGTTCTTC
>-|TRBD2|TRBV29-1|TRBJ2-1
CSVGGGRRPDNEQFF
TGCAGCGTTGGAGGCGGGAGAAGACCAGACAATGAGCAGTTCTTC
>-|TRBD1|TRBV18|TRBJ1-3
CASSPDRGGNTIYF
TGTGCCAGCTCACCCGACAGGGGTGGAAACACCATATATTTT
>-|-|TRBV6-1|TRBJ2-1
CASRLSIDEQFF
TGTGCCAGCAGGTTAAGCATCGATGAGCAGTTCTTC
>few|TRBD1|TRBV19|TRBJ2-7
CASSIRTGGGYEQYF
TGTGCCAGTAGTATCCGGACAGGGGGTGGCTACGAGCAGTACTTC
>-|TRBD2|TRBV5-8|TRBJ2-7
CASSKMGLAVSYEQYF
TGTGCCAGCAGCAAGATGGGACTAGCGGTCTCCTACGAGCAGTACTTC
>-|-|TRBV27|TRBJ1-4
CASSPGGGVGKLFF
TGTGCCAGCAGCCCCGGTGGCGGTGTCGGAAAACTGTTTTTT
>-|TRBD2|TRBV7-3|TRBJ2-1
CASSLAGGPKGEQFF
TGTGCCAGCAGCCTAGCGGGAGGGCCCAAGGGTGAGCAGTTCTTC
>few|-|TRBV10-3|TRBJ1-2
CAINPQQGNSNYGYTF
TGTGCCATCAACCCGCAGCAGGGAAACTCAAACTATGGCTACACCTTC
>-|-|TRBV5-4|TRBJ2-7
CASSFRAGAPYEQYF
TGTGCCAGCAGCTTCCGCGCAGGGGCCCCCTACGAGCAGTACTTC
>-|TRBD1|TRBV30|TRBJ2-1
CAWSVPRGYNEQFF
TGTGCCTGGAGTGTACCCAGGGGGTACAATGAGCAGTTCTTC
>-|-|TRBV12-5|TRBJ1-2
CASGLDQIYGYTF
TGTGCTAGTGGTTTGGACCAGATCTATGGCTACACCTTC
>-|-|TRBV6-5|TRBJ1-6
CASSPDDRLNSPLHF
TGTGCCAGCAGCCCAGACGACAGGCTGAATTCACCCCTCCACTTT
>-|-|TRBV5-4|TRBJ2-6
CASSLERYRAASGANVLTF
TGTGCCAGCAGCCTGGAAAGGTACAGGGCCGCCTCTGGGGCCAACGTCCTGACTTTC
>-|-|TRBV18|TRBJ2-7
CASSPCRTQPTRCTYEQYF
TGTGCCAGCTCACCCTGCCGGACACAACCTACCCGATGTACCTACGAGCAGTACTTC
>-|-|TRBV2|TRBJ2-7
CASSDAGIPIREQYF
TGTGCCAGCAGTGATGCCGGGATCCCCATCCGCGAGCAGTACTTC
>-|TRBD1|TRBV10-2|TRBJ2-3
CASSAGRGQLDTQYF
TGCGCCAGCAGTGCCGGCAGGGGGCAGCTCGATACGCAGTATTTT
>-|-|TRBV5-1|TRBJ2-1
CASSLEGRRLTNEQFF
TGCGCCAGCAGCTTGGAGGGGCGCCGGTTGACCAATGAGCAGTTCTTC
>-|-|TRBV5-1|TRBJ1-1
CASSLQDNTEAFF
TGCGCCAGCAGCTTACAAGATAACACTGAAGCTTTCTTT
>-|-|TRBV12-5|TRBJ2-7
CASGLAGASGFPYEQYF
TGTGCTAGTGGTTTGGCTGGGGCTAGTGGCTTCCCCTACGAGCAGTACTTC
>-|-|TRBV11-2|TRBJ2-7
CASNTRRGGAYEQYF
TGTGCCAGCAACACACGGCGCGGCGGGGCCTACGAGCAGTACTTC
>-|-|TRBV5-4|TRBJ2-7
CASSASAGPSVYEQYF
TGTGCCAGCAGCGCCTCGGCAGGGCCCTCGGTTTACGAGCAGTACTTC
>-|-|TRBV7-9|TRBJ1-4
CASSLVQGGEKLFF
TGTGCCAGCAGCTTGGTCCAGGGCGGTGAAAAACTGTTTTTT
>-|-|TRBV6-1|TRBJ2-7
CASSERVAGQSLTYEQYF
TGTGCCAGCAGTGAAAGGGTGGCGGGGCAATCGTTAACCTACGAGCAGTACTTC
>-|TRBD2|TRBV5-4|TRBJ2-1
CASTPQAGGTYNEQFF
TGTGCCAGCACCCCCCAAGCGGGAGGAACCTACAATGAGCAGTTCTTC
>-|-|TRBV7-9|TRBJ1-2
CASSSIERGGYTF
TGTGCCAGCAGTTCCATCGAACGCGGGGGCTACACCTTC
>-|-|TRBV5-4|TRBJ2-7
CATHRRDGEQYF
TGTGCCACCCATCGGAGAGATGGCGAGCAGTACTTC